Presented here are 18 T cell receptor beta chains from one specimen sequenced in a study of T cell responses to AZD1222 COVID-19 vaccine. Data came from immunoSEQ multiplex PCR; TCRdb stores just in-frame clones and leaves some out. The sample lists 190,000 or so clones; 88% were seen once. The material sequenced was peripheral blood, taken 28 days after the second AZD1222 dose. The receptors derive from an adult who received the AZD1222 COVID-19 vaccine.

This chain links TRBV28 with TRBJ1-5, with TRBD1 matching over 7 bases. This CDR3 spans 15 amino acids. V was pared by 6 bases and J by 3 bases, with 8 bases of the junction left unmatched. Germline V CDR1 and CDR2: MDHEN, SYDVKM. The DNA for the CDR3 is TGTGCCAGCAGGGTCGACAGGGCGACCAATCAGCCCCAGCATTTT. It is translated as CASRVDRATNQPQHF.

This clone was found a few times. The chain links TRBV30 to TRBJ1-6; TRBD1 matches 9 bases. The V segment lost 6 bases and the J segment 10 bases; nucleotides outside the gene matches: 7. This CDR3 contains 13 residues. Germline values: CDR1 GTSNPN, CDR2 SVGIG (reference sequence). CDR3 nucleotides: TGTGCCTGTCTCCGGGACAGGGAGTCACCCCTCCACTTT. Protein sequence: CACLRDRESPLHF.

The chain uses TRBV6-2 or TRBV6-3 and TRBJ1-1; D remains ambiguous. In germline, CDR1 is MNHEY, CDR2 SVGEGT. Trimming removed 5 bases from V and 4 bases from J, with 14 bases in between. This CDR3 has 14 residues. The DNA of the CDR3 is TGTGCCAGCAGTCGCCCTGCCGTCATCACTGAAGCTTTCTTT. Translated, it gives CASSRPAVITEAFF.

The rearrangement joins TRBV5-1 to TRBJ2-6; 11 bases map to TRBD2. CDR1 is SGHRS, CDR2 YFSETQ, per germline. The CDR3 covers 19 residues. Unmatched junction bases numbered 5, after V lost 0 bases and J lost 0 bases. CDR3 sequence reads: CASSLVLAGGYSGANVLTF. The CDR3 coding sequence is TGCGCCAGCAGCTTGGTCCTAGCGGGGGGTTACTCTGGGGCCAACGTCCTGACTTTC.

This chain joins TRBV10-2 and TRBJ1-4; unclear D gene. Germline V gene data show CDR1 as WSHSY and CDR2 as SAAADI. This CDR3 contains 14 residues. Trimming took off 6 bases at V and 1 base at J, with 9 bases between the two ends. The CDR3 is CASRGPQTNEKLFF. CDR3 in DNA: TGCGCCAGCAGAGGTCCACAAACTAATGAAAAACTGTTTTTT.

The chain combines TRBV29-1 with TRBJ2-1; 7 nucleotides match TRBD2. Trimming took 8 bases from V and 4 from J; bases not matched to a gene: 11. CDR3 size: 14 residues. Germline V gene data show CDR1 as SQVTM and CDR2 as ANQGSEA. The CDR3 coding sequence is TGCAGCACATGGTTTGCGGGAGTTTACAATGAGCAGTTCTTC. Amino acids: CSTWFAGVYNEQFF.

The chain uses TRBV7-9 and TRBJ2-7, with D perhaps TRBD1 (6 bases). The length of the CDR3 is 14 residues. The V and J ends lost 4 bases and 3 bases respectively, with 13 bases between them. Germline-derived CDR1 and CDR2 are SEHNR and FQNEAQ (reference sequence). CDR3 coding DNA: TGTGCCAGCAGCTCCACGACAGGAAGCTACGAGCAGTACTTC. It encodes CASSSTTGSYEQYF. The whole variable domain, filled in from reference TRBV7-9 and TRBJ2-7, reads DTGVSQNPRHKITKRGQNVTFRCDPISEHNRLYWYRQTLGQGPEFLTYFQNEAQLEKSRLLSDRFSAERPKGSFSTLEIQRTEQGDSAMYLCASSSTTGSYEQYFGPGTRLTVT.

The V gene is TRBV4-2, the J gene TRBJ1-3; D is unclear. Per germline, CDR1 LGHNA and CDR2 YNFKEQ. Trimming removed 3 bases at V and 3 bases at J, with 15 bases between. The CDR3 spans 16 residues. CDR3 nucleotide sequence: TGTGCCAGCAGCCACGAAGAACGCCCAGATGGAAACACCATATATTTT. Translated, it gives CASSHEERPDGNTIYF.

V and J are TRBV18 and TRBJ2-2; D is ambiguous. V was shortened by 2 bases and J by 4 bases, with 11 bases between the two germline ends. Per germline, CDR1 KGHSH and CDR2 LQKENI. The CDR3 is 15 amino acids. In DNA form, the CDR3 reads TGTGCCAGCTCACCAAACCTCCTCGGCACCGGGGAGCTGTTTTTT. This sequence encodes CASSPNLLGTGELFF.

The rearrangement joins TRBV19 to TRBJ2-5; a possible D gene is TRBD1 (5 bases). There are 15 residues in the CDR3. Deletions cut 4 bases from V and 5 bases from J, with 17 bases between. Germline loops: CDR1 LNHDA, CDR2 SQIVND (reference sequence). CDR3 residues: CASSNQGRVRETQYF. In DNA, the CDR3 is TGTGCCAGTAGTAATCAAGGCAGGGTCCGGGAGACCCAGTACTTC.

The V call is TRBV5-1, the J call TRBJ1-2; 8 bases match TRBD1. V lost 2 bases to trimming and J lost 4 bases; unmatched junction nucleotides: 4. The germline V gene has CDR1 SGHRS and CDR2 YFSETQ. There are 14 residues in the CDR3. CDR3 in amino acids: CASSLDRGGYGYTF. Here the CDR3 DNA reads TGCGCCAGCAGCTTAGACAGGGGTGGCTATGGCTACACCTTC. Full variable domain (remainder filled in from reference TRBV5-1 and TRBJ1-2): KAGVTQTPRYLIKTRGQQVTLSCSPISGHRSVSWYQQTPGQGLQFLFEYFSETQRNKGNFPGRFSGRQFSNSRSEMNVSTLELGDSALYLCASSLDRGGYGYTFGSGTRLTVV.

The V gene is TRBV30, the J gene TRBJ2-7; D possibly corresponds to TRBD1 (5 bases). In germline, CDR1 is GTSNPN, CDR2 SVGIG (reference sequence). The CDR3 is 13 residues long. V shed 5 bases and J shed 3 bases, with 14 bases lying between them. CDR3 nucleotides: TGTGCCTGGGGCGTAGGGGAATTCTACGAGCAGTACTTC. This translates into CAWGVGEFYEQYF.

The chain couples TRBV7-8 to TRBJ1-3; D ambiguous. CDR1 SGHVS and CDR2 FQNEAQ come from the germline V gene. V dropped 0 bases and J dropped 0 bases, with 3 bases sitting between them. This CDR3 is 14 amino acids long. The CDR3 DNA reads TGTGCCAGCAGCTTAGCACGCTCTGGAAACACCATATATTTT. Residues: CASSLARSGNTIYF.

This clone was detected only once. CDR3 in amino acids: CASSYDGHNTGELFF. CDR3 DNA sequence: TGTGCCAGCAGTTACGACGGCCACAACACCGGGGAGCTGTTTTTT. The rearrangement uses TRBV6-5 and TRBJ2-2; no definite D call. The V gene lost 2 bases and the J gene lost 2 bases, with 9 bases spanning the gap. The germline V gene has CDR1 MNHEY and CDR2 SVGAGI. The CDR3 is made up of 15 amino acids.

V and J are TRBV6-5 and TRBJ1-1, with TRBD1 as a possible D gene (5 bases). CDR1 and CDR2 (germline): MNHEY, SVGAGI. There are 14 residues in the CDR3. V was clipped by 6 bases and J by 2 bases, with 13 bases between them. The CDR3, as DNA: TGTGCCAGCAGCCACTTAGACAGAAACACTGAAGCTTTCTTT. Translation: CASSHLDRNTEAFF.

The chain joins TRBV6-5 to TRBJ2-1; TRBD2 matches at 10 bases. This CDR3 spans 13 amino acids. Germline V gives CDR1 MNHEY, CDR2 SVGAGI. V dropped 10 bases and J dropped 5; count of bases not matched to a gene: 5. The CDR3 here is CANLAGDNNEQFF. The CDR3 DNA follows: TGTGCCAATCTAGCGGGAGACAACAATGAGCAGTTCTTC.

The J gene is TRBJ2-3, the V gene TRBV6-5; 7 nucleotides agree with TRBD1. In germline, CDR1 is MNHEY, CDR2 SVGAGI. The CDR3 has 13 residues. J lost 9 bases, V lost 7 bases, and 10 bases had no gene match. This CDR3 reads CASTDRATGTQYF. The CDR3 coding sequence is TGTGCCAGCACCGACAGGGCCACCGGCACGCAGTATTTT.

This clone was observed a single time. The rearrangement links TRBV5-1 to TRBJ1-1, with 11 bases identical to TRBD1. Trimming at V came to 0 bases and at J to 4 bases, leaving 2 bases not matched to a gene. Germline loops: CDR1 SGHRS, CDR2 YFSETQ. This CDR3 is built from 15 residues. CDR3 bases: TGCGCCAGCAGCTTGGGGACAGGGGGCGGCACTGAAGCTTTCTTT. It codes for CASSLGTGGGTEAFF.